Here is one T cell receptor beta chain with its context. One entry per CDR3 protein results from TCRdb running MiXCR on the multiplex PCR reads. The sample records roughly 32,000 distinct CDR3 sequences, approximately 37% being singletons. The source of the sample is a study of breast tumors, draining lymph nodes, adjacent tissues. Germline assignment: CDR1 SGHNT and CDR2 YYREEE (reference sequence). Trimming removed 0 bases at V and 5 bases at J, with 14 bases between. The CDR3 totals 15 residues. This TCR was recovered from a female donor with breast cancer. Some clones in this sample may be carry-over from other donors' samples. The V and J genes are TRBV5-4 and TRBJ2-5, with D perhaps matching TRBD1 or TRBD2 (5 bases each). The sample taken for sequencing was breast tumor tissue. The CDR3 spells CASSLGTGARETQYF. The CDR3 DNA reads TGTGCCAGCAGCTTGGGGACTGGGGCAAGGGAGACCCAGTACTTC.